This T cell receptor (beta chain) was sequenced during a study of T cells after posttransplantation cyclophosphamide. Only in-frame clones appear in the TCRdb table, and some are missing; sequencing was by immunoSEQ multiplex PCR. The repertoire consists of about 53,000 clones, with about 86% occurring once and the leading ten covering approximately 2.6%. The CDR3 is 15 amino acids. Germline V gene sequence: CDR1 SGHTA, CDR2 FQGNSA. Trimming took off 1 base at V and 6 bases at J, with 12 bases between the two ends. Findings and caveats of the study: Skin or GI-infiltrating T cells shared few TRB sequences with blood. Recipient CMV seropositivity and CMV reactivation strongly tracked TRB clonality. Later post-transplant blood repertoires were often dominated by donor CD8+ memory clones.

For this clone: Its antigen is not identified.

The sequencing input was PBMCs. The source is a man aged 25 to 40 with a blood cancer, CMV-positive, and with a related stem cell donor. The chain combines TRBV7-2 with TRBJ2-2; D ambiguous. CDR3 region: CASSLVVQTPGELFF. The CDR3, as DNA: TGTGCCAGCAGCTTAGTTGTACAGACCCCCGGGGAGCTGTTTTTT.